The rows below give T cell receptor beta chains drawn from one sample of a study of shared clonotypes between healthy human individuals. The method was immunoSEQ multiplex PCR; TCRdb's version includes in-frame clones alone and lacks a portion of them. The sample consists of roughly 1,600,000 clones, 98% of them appearing once. Sequencing was done on a sample of naive CD4+ T cells sorted from blood. The receptors originated from a man aged 30-40 years in good health. The CDR3 runs from the conserved cysteine through the conserved F or W. Each record gives: clone size, V gene, J gene, D gene, CDR3 protein, CDR3 DNA. A D gene is named only where the DNA matches it firmly. The size entry is marked missing in some rows and otherwise reads once, few, many or a size class.

NA,TRBV28,TRBJ2-7,NA,CASSQSGRSYEQYF,TGTGCCAGCAGTCAAAGCGGGCGCTCCTACGAGCAGTACTTC
NA,TRBV20-1,TRBJ1-2,NA,CSAKENYGYTF,TGCAGTGCTAAGGAGAACTATGGCTACACCTTC
once,TRBV5-1,TRBJ1-1,TRBD1,CASKQGAPNTEAFF,TGCGCCAGCAAACAGGGGGCGCCGAACACTGAAGCTTTCTTT
NA,TRBV28,TRBJ1-1,NA,CASSSPAGANTEAFF,TGTGCCAGCAGCTCGCCGGCAGGGGCGAACACTGAAGCTTTCTTT
NA,TRBV29-1,TRBJ2-3,NA,CSVAGGSSTDTQYF,TGCAGCGTTGCGGGCGGCTCTAGCACAGATACGCAGTATTTT
NA,TRBV5-4,TRBJ2-7,TRBD2,CASSFRLAGASEQYF,TGTGCCAGCAGCTTCAGACTAGCGGGAGCTAGCGAGCAGTACTTC
NA,TRBV9,TRBJ2-1,NA,CASSVADYYNEQFF,TGTGCCAGCAGCGTAGCCGATTACTACAATGAGCAGTTCTTC
NA,TRBV4-2,TRBJ2-5,NA,CASSPAEDPQETQYF,TGTGCCAGCAGCCCGGCGGAGGACCCACAAGAGACCCAGTACTTC
NA,TRBV2,TRBJ2-3,TRBD2,CASSGLAGDATDTQYF,TGTGCCAGCAGTGGGTTAGCGGGAGACGCCACAGATACGCAGTATTTT
NA,TRBV7-2,TRBJ2-3,TRBD1,CASSFLWGQGGDTQYF,TGTGCCAGCAGCTTCTTGTGGGGACAGGGCGGAGATACGCAGTATTTT
NA,TRBV30,TRBJ2-3,TRBD2,CAWRLAGGTDTQYF,TGTGCCTGGAGACTAGCGGGAGGTACAGATACGCAGTATTTT
NA,TRBV10-2,TRBJ2-7,TRBD2,CATTGSSGSSYEQYF,TGCGCCACCACGGGGTCTAGCGGGAGTTCCTACGAGCAGTACTTC
NA,TRBV28,TRBJ2-1,TRBD2,CASSHSTSGFYNEQFF,TGTGCCAGCAGTCATTCCACTAGCGGGTTCTACAATGAGCAGTTCTTC
NA,TRBV19,TRBJ2-2,TRBD1,CATKRSGTANTGELFF,TGTGCCACCAAGAGATCCGGGACAGCGAACACCGGGGAGCTGTTTTTT
NA,TRBV10-3,TRBJ2-3,NA,CAISDSLGGLRDTQYF,TGTGCCATCAGTGATTCCTTGGGAGGACTCAGAGATACGCAGTATTTT
NA,TRBV25-1,TRBJ1-1,NA,CASSDSWAEAFF,TGTGCCAGCAGTGATTCATGGGCTGAAGCTTTCTTT
NA,TRBV29-1,TRBJ2-7,TRBD2,CSVSGTRGTYEQYF,TGCAGCGTGTCCGGGACTAGGGGCACCTACGAGCAGTACTTC
NA,TRBV30,TRBJ2-7,NA,CAWSAPEQYF,TGTGCCTGGAGTGCGCCCGAGCAGTACTTC
NA,TRBV5-6,TRBJ1-2,TRBD1,CASSPDRGLPNYGYTF,TGTGCCAGCAGCCCAGACAGGGGGCTGCCTAACTATGGCTACACCTTC
NA,TRBV13,TRBJ1-2,NA,CASSLGLTGTAGGYTF,TGTGCCAGCAGCTTAGGCCTTACCGGGACGGCGGGAGGCTACACCTTC
NA,TRBV4-1,TRBJ2-7,NA,CASSQDGNRLYEQYF,TGCGCCAGCAGCCAAGACGGTAATAGGCTATACGAGCAGTACTTC
NA,TRBV10-2,TRBJ2-1,TRBD2,CASSALAGSYNEQFF,TGCGCCAGCAGCGCCCTAGCGGGCTCCTACAATGAGCAGTTCTTC
NA,TRBV7-2,TRBJ2-7,TRBD2,CASSLSGRTHSYEQYF,TGTGCCAGCAGCCTTAGCGGGAGGACCCACTCCTACGAGCAGTACTTC
NA,TRBV6-1,TRBJ1-2,TRBD1,CASSARTGSGYTF,TGTGCCAGCAGTGCTCGGACAGGGAGCGGCTACACCTTC
NA,TRBV11-3,TRBJ2-2,NA,CASSLDPGGELFF,TGTGCCAGCAGCTTAGACCCCGGCGGGGAGCTGTTTTTT
NA,TRBV7-9,TRBJ2-7,NA,CASSTISPGGSNSYEQYF,TGTGCCAGCAGCACAATAAGCCCAGGGGGGTCCAACTCCTACGAGCAGTACTTC
once,TRBV7-2,TRBJ2-1,TRBD2,CASRRVASGFNEQFF,TGTGCCAGCAGGCGAGTGGCTAGCGGGTTCAATGAGCAGTTCTTC
NA,TRBV7-9,TRBJ1-1,NA,CASSPDLRSTEAFF,TGTGCCAGCAGCCCGGACCTTCGGAGCACTGAAGCTTTCTTT
NA,TRBV7-9,TRBJ2-1,TRBD1,CASSPRGRDNNEQFF,TGTGCCAGCAGCCCCAGGGGGCGGGATAACAATGAGCAGTTCTTC
NA,TRBV21-1,TRBJ1-2,NA,CASSKKELRSYTF,TGTGCCAGCAGCAAAAAGGAGTTAAGAAGCTACACCTTC
NA,TRBV7-9,TRBJ1-2,NA,CASSRDTGGYTF,TGTGCCAGCAGCCGTGACACGGGTGGCTACACCTTC
NA,TRBV28,TRBJ2-7,NA,CASHIGGNYEQYF,TGTGCCAGCCATATAGGAGGTAACTACGAGCAGTACTTC
NA,TRBV4-1,TRBJ2-3,TRBD2,CASSPRTSGSTDTQYF,TGCGCCAGCAGCCCCCGGACTAGCGGAAGCACAGATACGCAGTATTTT
once,TRBV18,TRBJ1-3,NA,CASSPSLGLPGNTIYF,TGTGCCAGCTCACCTTCTCTCGGACTACCTGGAAACACCATATATTTT
NA,TRBV5-1,TRBJ1-3,NA,CASSSGTSGNTIYF,TGCGCCAGCAGCTCAGGGACATCTGGAAACACCATATATTTT
NA,TRBV5-6,TRBJ2-1,NA,CASSLGRRASYNEQFF,TGTGCCAGCAGCTTGGGAAGGAGGGCCTCCTACAATGAGCAGTTCTTC
NA,TRBV5-4,TRBJ2-7,NA,CASSPGHRAQAYEQYF,TGTGCCAGCAGCCCAGGCCACAGGGCTCAGGCATACGAGCAGTACTTC
NA,TRBV18,TRBJ1-2,NA,CASSANREGYTF,TGTGCCAGCTCAGCGAACAGGGAAGGCTACACCTTC
NA,TRBV9,TRBJ2-3,TRBD1,CASSKRQGSTDTQYF,TGTGCCAGCAGCAAACGACAGGGTAGCACAGATACGCAGTATTTT
NA,TRBV6-5,TRBJ2-1,TRBD1,CASSYTPGQGNEQFF,TGTGCCAGCAGTTACACCCCGGGACAGGGAAACGAGCAGTTCTTC
NA,TRBV28,TRBJ2-1,TRBD2,CASSSASGIEYNEQFF,TGTGCCAGCAGTTCCGCTAGCGGGATTGAGTACAATGAGCAGTTCTTC
NA,TRBV7-9,TRBJ2-2,TRBD1,CASSFIVDRVITGELFF,TGTGCCAGCAGCTTTATAGTAGACAGGGTGATCACCGGGGAGCTGTTTTTT
NA,TRBV28,TRBJ1-2,NA,CASSSLRGPYRGYTF,TGTGCCAGCAGTTCCCTCCGGGGACCCTACCGTGGCTACACCTTC